This TCR beta chain was found in a study of breast tumors, draining lymph nodes, adjacent tissues. Axillary draining lymph nodes of breast cancer patients supplied the node samples. TCRdb used MiXCR to reprocess the multiplex PCR reads, holding one entry per CDR3 protein. The table includes nearly 200,000 distinct CDR3 sequences, approximately 31% detected once. This clonotype was detected many times. The antigen remains unidentified. Study observations and caveats: Tumor and nontumor repertoires were significantly more similar in luminal-like than in basal-like breast cancer. Data only fit, rather than demonstrated, lymph node origin of most tumor T cells. Data fit most tumor T cells coming from lymph node, expanding in tumor. Compared with lymph nodes, tumors were less diverse; compared with nontumor tissue, more.

Germline lookup yields CDR1 GTSNPN and CDR2 SVGIG (reference sequence). The CDR3 totals 12 residues. V was trimmed by 0 bases and J by 5 bases, leaving 8 bases between them. The receptor was isolated from a female donor with breast cancer. Some clones in this sample may be carry-over from other donors' samples. Material: axillary lymph node tissue. The chain uses TRBV30 and TRBJ2-7; no clear D gene. The DNA of the CDR3 is TGTGCCTGGAGTGTATCGATGGACGAGCAGTACTTC. As protein: CAWSVSMDEQYF.